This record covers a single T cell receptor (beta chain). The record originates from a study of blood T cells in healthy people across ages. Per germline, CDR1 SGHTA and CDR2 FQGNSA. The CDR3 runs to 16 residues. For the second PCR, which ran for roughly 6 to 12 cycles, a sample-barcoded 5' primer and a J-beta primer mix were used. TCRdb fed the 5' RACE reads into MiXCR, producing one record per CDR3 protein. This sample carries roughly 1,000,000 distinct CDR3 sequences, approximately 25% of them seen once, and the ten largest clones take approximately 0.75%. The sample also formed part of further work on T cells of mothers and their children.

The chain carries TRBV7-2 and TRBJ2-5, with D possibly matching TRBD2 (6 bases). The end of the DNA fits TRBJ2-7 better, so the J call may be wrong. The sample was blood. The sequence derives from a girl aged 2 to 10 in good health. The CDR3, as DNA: TGTGCCAGCAGCAGCTTTTTTGCGGAGGGCTCCTACGAGCAGTACTTC. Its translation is CASSSFFAEGSYEQYF.